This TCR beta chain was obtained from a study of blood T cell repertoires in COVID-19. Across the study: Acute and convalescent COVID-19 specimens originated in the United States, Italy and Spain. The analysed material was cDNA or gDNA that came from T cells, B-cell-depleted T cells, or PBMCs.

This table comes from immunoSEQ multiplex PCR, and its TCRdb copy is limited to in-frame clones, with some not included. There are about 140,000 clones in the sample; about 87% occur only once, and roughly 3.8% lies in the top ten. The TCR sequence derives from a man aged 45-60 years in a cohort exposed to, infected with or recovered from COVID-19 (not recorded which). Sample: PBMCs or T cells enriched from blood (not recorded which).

CDR3 region: CASSDALYSYNSPLHF. CDR3 bases: TGTGCCAGCAGTGACGCACTTTACTCCTATAATTCACCCCTCCACTTT. V usage is TRBV6-1 and J usage is TRBJ1-6; D is ambiguous. V lost 3 bases and J 0 bases, leaving 9 bases between the germline ends. Germline V lookup: CDR1 MNHNS, CDR2 SASEGT. This CDR3 has 16 amino acids.